A selection of T cell receptor beta chains follows, all from one sample in a study of blood T cell repertoires in COVID-19. The repertoire was sequenced with immunoSEQ multiplex PCR; TCRdb's copy has only in-frame clones and lacks some. The profile shows around 250,000 clones, 85% to 90% of them singletons. The sample comprised peripheral blood. All receptors come from a man in his fifties or sixties with acute or convalescent COVID-19. CDR3s leave out the opening cysteine and the closing phenylalanine or tryptophan. Fields, in order: V gene, clone size, CDR3 protein. Only some rows state a clone size, as once, few, many or a class for expanded clones.

TRBV6-2/TRBV6-3,NA,ASSYGDNGRQPQH
TRBV9,NA,ASSVGVGGGVGEPQH
TRBV25-1,NA,ASSDGVRGTNEKLF
TRBV2,NA,ASTAGTSGSGVHEQY
TRBV12-3/TRBV12-4,NA,ASSTSQGSDLH
TRBV7-9,NA,ASPGEGYNEQF
TRBV14,NA,ASSLSTGGMYEQY
TRBV19,once,ASSMGTGAEGGYT
TRBV5-5,NA,ASSLQGARSTDTQY
TRBV28,NA,ASSLPGTGRMVQY
TRBV9,NA,ASSVGQGKDGYT
TRBV27,NA,ASRKLSSYNEQF
TRBV19,NA,ASSGRGLYTEAF
TRBV5-1,NA,ASSLVQEPGELF
TRBV6-6,NA,ASKRELDTGELF
TRBV9,NA,ASSVERNSPLH
TRBV3-1/TRBV3-2,NA,ASSQFRLAGGGNNEQF
TRBV6-2/TRBV6-3,NA,ASSSGSTATQY
TRBV6-5,NA,ASSPAGGRRNEQF
TRBV6-5,NA,ASSYSILNTEAF
TRBV5-6,NA,ASSELTGATNEKLF
TRBV29-1,NA,SVEGRGLLNYGYT
TRBV5-4,NA,ASSLVGGQETQY
TRBV7-8,NA,ASSRGQGQMNTEAF
TRBV3-1/TRBV3-2,NA,ASSQFVGEYEQY
TRBV7-9,once,ASSLASGRSQETQY
TRBV3-1/TRBV3-2,NA,ASSPPGQGDYGYT
TRBV19,NA,ASKGSSGRPTDTQY
TRBV9,NA,ASSVTSGRASGETQY
TRBV5-5,NA,ASSFVAGGFYNEQF
TRBV7-2,NA,ASSLALYSNYGYT
TRBV7-8,NA,ASSATGAVDTQY
TRBV15,NA,ATSRDVGTTSYEQY
TRBV9,NA,ASSDGTSGDNEQF
TRBV2,NA,ASSGTGPYEQY
TRBV7-8,NA,ASGPPLRYGANYGYT
TRBV5-1,NA,ASSAGQGTANYGYT
TRBV7-9,NA,ASSPLFLSGEHQETQY
TRBV10-3,NA,ASGGGTGSEQF
TRBV18,NA,ASSRRQGTDTQY
TRBV5-4,NA,ASSLEQGETEAF
TRBV24-1,NA,ATSDLPGDGYT
TRBV9,NA,ASSPTPFVNEQF
TRBV28,NA,ASSQGRDYGYT
TRBV6-5,NA,ASRESYSNQPQH
TRBV5-1,NA,ASSLAPGLMDEQF
TRBV28,NA,ASALDTGELF
TRBV7-9,NA,ASRRSGDYGYT
TRBV11-3,NA,ASSSRRQSSSTDTQY
TRBV12-3/TRBV12-4,NA,ASSQTGVGYT
TRBV7-2,NA,ASSSTQVEQY
TRBV28,NA,ASSTRSIPSTDTQY